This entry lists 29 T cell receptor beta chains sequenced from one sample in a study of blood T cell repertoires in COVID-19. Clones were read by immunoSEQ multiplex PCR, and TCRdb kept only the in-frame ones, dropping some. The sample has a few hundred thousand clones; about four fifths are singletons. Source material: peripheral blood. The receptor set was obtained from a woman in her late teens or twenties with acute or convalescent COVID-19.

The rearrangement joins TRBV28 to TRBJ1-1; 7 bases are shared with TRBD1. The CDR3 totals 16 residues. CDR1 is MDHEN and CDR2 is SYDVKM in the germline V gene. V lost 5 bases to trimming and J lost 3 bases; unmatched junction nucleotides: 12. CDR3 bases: TGTGCCAGCAGTACAAGAACAGGGGCCAGACACACTGAAGCTTTCTTT. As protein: CASSTRTGARHTEAFF.

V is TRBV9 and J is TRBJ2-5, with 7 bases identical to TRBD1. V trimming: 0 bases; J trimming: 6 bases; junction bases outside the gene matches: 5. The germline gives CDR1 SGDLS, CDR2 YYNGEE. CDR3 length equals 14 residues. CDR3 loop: CASSVDHRGKTQYF. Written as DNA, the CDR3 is TGTGCCAGCAGCGTAGATCACAGGGGAAAGACCCAGTACTTC.

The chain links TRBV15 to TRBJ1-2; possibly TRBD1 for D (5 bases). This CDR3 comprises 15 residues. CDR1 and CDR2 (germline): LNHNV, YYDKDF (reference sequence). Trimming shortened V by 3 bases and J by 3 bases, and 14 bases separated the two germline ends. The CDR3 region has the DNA TGTGCCACCAGCAGTGAGTTGACAGCCTACTATGGCTACACCTTC. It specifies CATSSELTAYYGYTF.

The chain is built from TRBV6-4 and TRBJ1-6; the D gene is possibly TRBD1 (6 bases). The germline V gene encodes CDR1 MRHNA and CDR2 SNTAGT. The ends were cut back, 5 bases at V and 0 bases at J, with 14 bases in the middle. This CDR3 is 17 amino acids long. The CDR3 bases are TGTGCCAGCAGTCCTAATACAGGGAGCTCCTATAATTCACCCCTCCACTTT. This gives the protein CASSPNTGSSYNSPLHF.

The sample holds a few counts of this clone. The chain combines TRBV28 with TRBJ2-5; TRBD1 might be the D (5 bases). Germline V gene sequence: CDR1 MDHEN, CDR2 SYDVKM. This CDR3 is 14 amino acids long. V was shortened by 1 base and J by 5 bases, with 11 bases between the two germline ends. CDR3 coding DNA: TGTGCCAGCAGTTTATCGACAGCAGAGGAGACCCAGTACTTC. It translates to CASSLSTAEETQYF.

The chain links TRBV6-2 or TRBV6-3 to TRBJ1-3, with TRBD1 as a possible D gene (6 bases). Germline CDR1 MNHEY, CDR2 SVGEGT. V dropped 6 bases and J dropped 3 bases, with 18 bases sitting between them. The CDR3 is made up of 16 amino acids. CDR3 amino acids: CASSTLTGIDGNTIYF. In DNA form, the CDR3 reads TGTGCCAGCAGCACCTTAACAGGGATCGATGGAAACACCATATATTTT.

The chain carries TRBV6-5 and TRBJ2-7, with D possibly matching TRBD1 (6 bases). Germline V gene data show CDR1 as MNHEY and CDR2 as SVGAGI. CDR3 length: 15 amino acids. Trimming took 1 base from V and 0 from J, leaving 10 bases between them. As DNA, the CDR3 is TGTGCCAGCAGTTACTTAGGACAGAGCTCCTACGAGCAGTACTTC. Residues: CASSYLGQSSYEQYF.

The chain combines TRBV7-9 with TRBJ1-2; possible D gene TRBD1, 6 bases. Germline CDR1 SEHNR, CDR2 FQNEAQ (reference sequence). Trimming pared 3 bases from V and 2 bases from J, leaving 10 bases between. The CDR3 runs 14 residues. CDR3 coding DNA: TGTGCCAGCAGCTTCCGACAGGAAAACTATGGCTACACCTTC. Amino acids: CASSFRQENYGYTF. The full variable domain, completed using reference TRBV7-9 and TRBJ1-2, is DTGVSQNPRHKITKRGQNVTFRCDPISEHNRLYWYRQTLGQGPEFLTYFQNEAQLEKSRLLSDRFSAERPKGSFSTLEIQRTEQGDSAMYLCASSFRQENYGYTFGSGTRLTVV.

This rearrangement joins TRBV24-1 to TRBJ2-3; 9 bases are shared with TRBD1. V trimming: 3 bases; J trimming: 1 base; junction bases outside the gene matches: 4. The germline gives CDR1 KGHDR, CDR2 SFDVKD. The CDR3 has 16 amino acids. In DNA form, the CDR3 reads TGTGCCACCAGTGATCCGGACAGGGGTCGCACAGATACGCAGTATTTT. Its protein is CATSDPDRGRTDTQYF.

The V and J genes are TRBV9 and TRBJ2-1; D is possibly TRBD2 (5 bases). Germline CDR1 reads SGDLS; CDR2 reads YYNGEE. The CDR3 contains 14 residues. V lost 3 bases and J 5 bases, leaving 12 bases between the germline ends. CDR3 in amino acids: CASSEWTGNNEQFF. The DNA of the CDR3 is TGTGCCAGCAGCGAATGGACGGGGAACAATGAGCAGTTCTTC.

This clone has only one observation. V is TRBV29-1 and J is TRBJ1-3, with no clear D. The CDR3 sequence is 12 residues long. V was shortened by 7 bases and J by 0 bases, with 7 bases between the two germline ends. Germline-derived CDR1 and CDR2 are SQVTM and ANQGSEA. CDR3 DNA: TGCAGCGGTAGCTTCTCTGGAAACACCATATATTTT. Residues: CSGSFSGNTIYF.

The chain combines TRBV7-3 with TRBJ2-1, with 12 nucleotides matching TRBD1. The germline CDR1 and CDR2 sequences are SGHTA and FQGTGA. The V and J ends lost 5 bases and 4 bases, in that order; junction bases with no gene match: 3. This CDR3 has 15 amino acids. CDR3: CASSRDRGPYNEQFF. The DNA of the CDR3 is TGTGCCAGCAGCCGGGACAGGGGGCCTTACAATGAGCAGTTCTTC.

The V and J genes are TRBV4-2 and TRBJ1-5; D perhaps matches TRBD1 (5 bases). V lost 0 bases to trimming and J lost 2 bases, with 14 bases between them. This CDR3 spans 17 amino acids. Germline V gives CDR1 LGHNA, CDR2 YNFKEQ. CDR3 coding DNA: TGTGCCAGCAGCCAAGAAACTTTCCGGGGGGGCAATCAGCCCCAGCATTTT. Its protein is CASSQETFRGGNQPQHF.

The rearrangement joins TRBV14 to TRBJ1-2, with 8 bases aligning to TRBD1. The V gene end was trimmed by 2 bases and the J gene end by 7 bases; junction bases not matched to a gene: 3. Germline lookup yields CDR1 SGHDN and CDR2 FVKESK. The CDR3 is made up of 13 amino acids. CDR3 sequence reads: CASSQSTGGGYTF. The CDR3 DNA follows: TGTGCCAGCAGCCAATCAACAGGGGGTGGCTACACCTTC.

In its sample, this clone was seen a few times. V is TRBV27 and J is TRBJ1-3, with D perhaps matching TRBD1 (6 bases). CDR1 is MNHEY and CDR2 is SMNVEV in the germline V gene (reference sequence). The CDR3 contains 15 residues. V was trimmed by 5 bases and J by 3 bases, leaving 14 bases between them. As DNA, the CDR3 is TGTGCCAGCAGTCGGCACGCAGGGGATGGAAACACCATATATTTT. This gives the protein CASSRHAGDGNTIYF.

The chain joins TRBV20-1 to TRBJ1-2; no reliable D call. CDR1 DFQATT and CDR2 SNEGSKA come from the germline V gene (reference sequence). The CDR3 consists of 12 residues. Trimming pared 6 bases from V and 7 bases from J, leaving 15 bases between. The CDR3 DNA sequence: TGCAGTGCAAGTTTATCAGGCTCTGGCTACACCTTC. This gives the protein CSASLSGSGYTF.

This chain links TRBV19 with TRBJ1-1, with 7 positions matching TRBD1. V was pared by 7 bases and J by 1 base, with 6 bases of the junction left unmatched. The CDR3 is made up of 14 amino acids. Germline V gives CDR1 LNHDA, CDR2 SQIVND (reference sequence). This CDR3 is CASIPGQANTEAFF. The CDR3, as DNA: TGTGCCAGTATACCCGGACAGGCGAACACTGAAGCTTTCTTT.

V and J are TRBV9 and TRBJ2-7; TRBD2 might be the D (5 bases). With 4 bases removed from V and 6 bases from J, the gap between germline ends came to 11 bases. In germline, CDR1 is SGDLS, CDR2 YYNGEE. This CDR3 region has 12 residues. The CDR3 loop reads CASSSGSFEQYF. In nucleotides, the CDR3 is TGTGCCAGCAGCAGTGGGAGCTTCGAGCAGTACTTC.

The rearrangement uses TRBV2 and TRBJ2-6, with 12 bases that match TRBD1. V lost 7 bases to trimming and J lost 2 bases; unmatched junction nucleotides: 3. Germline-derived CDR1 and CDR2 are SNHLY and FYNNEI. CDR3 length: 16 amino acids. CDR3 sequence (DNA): TGTGCCAGCAAAAGGGACAGGGGGCCTGGGGCCAACGTCCTGACTTTC. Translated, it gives CASKRDRGPGANVLTF.

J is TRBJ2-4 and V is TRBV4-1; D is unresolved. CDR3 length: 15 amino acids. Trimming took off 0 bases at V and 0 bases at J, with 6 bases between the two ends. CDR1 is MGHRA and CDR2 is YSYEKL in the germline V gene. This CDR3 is CASSQESVAKNIQYF. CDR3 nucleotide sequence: TGCGCCAGCAGCCAAGAGAGTGTAGCCAAAAACATTCAGTACTTC.

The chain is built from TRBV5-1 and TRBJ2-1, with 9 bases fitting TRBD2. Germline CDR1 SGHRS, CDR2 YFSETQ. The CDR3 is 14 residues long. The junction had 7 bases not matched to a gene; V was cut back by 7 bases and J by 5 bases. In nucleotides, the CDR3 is TGCGCCAGCCACGATCTAGCGGGAAACAATGAGCAGTTCTTC. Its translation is CASHDLAGNNEQFF.

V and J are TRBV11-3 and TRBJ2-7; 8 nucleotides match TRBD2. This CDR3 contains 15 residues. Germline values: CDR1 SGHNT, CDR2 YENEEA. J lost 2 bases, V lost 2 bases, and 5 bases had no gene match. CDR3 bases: TGTGCCAGCAGCTTACTTCTAGCGGGTACCTACGAGCAGTACTTC. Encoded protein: CASSLLLAGTYEQYF.

The CDR3 here is CASSSQGAPPYEQYF. In nucleotides, the CDR3 is TGTGCCAGCAGTTCCCAGGGGGCACCCCCATACGAGCAGTACTTC. The V call is TRBV27, the J call TRBJ2-7; 8 bases align to TRBD1. The germline gives CDR1 MNHEY, CDR2 SMNVEV (reference sequence). This CDR3 comprises 15 residues. Trimming removed 4 bases from V and 4 bases from J; junction bases left unmatched: 9.

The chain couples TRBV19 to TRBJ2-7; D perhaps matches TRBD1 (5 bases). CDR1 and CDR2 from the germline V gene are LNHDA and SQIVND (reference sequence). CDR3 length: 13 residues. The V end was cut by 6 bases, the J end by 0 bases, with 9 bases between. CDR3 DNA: TGTGCCAGTAGCTGGGGCACCTCCTACGAGCAGTACTTC. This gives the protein CASSWGTSYEQYF. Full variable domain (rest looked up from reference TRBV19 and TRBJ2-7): DGGITQSPKYLFRKEGQNVTLSCEQNLNHDAMYWYRQDPGQGLRLIYYSQIVNDFQKGDIAEGYSVSREKKESFPLTVTSAQKNPTAFYLCASSWGTSYEQYFGPGTRLTVT.

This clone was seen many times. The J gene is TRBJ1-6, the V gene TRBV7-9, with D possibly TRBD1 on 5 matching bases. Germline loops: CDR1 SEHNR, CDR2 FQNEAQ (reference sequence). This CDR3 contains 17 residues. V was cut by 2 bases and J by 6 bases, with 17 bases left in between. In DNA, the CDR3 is TGTGCCAGCAGCTTATTCGGTGGAGGGGTTAGTAATTCACCCCTCCACTTT. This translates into CASSLFGGGVSNSPLHF.

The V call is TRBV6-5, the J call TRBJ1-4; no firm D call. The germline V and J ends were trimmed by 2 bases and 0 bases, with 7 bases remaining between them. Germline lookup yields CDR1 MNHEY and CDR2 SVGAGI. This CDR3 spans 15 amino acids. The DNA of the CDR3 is TGTGCCAGCAGTTACCGGGGTTCAACTAATGAAAAACTGTTTTTT. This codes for CASSYRGSTNEKLFF.

This chain's CDR3 is CASSPGQRSDQPQHF. CDR3 nucleotide sequence: TGTGCCAGCTCACCCGGACAGAGATCGGATCAGCCCCAGCATTTT. This chain uses TRBV18 with TRBJ1-5; tentatively, D is TRBD1 (6 bases). Trimming took off 3 bases at V and 5 bases at J, with 14 bases between the two ends. Germline loops: CDR1 KGHSH, CDR2 LQKENI. The CDR3 has 15 amino acids.

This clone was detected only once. In nucleotides, the CDR3 is TGCGCCAGCAGCCAAGATCCTTGGGCAGTTAACTATGGCTACACCTTC. Protein: CASSQDPWAVNYGYTF. J is TRBJ1-2 and V is TRBV4-1; D remains ambiguous. This CDR3 has 16 residues. Germline-derived CDR1 and CDR2 are MGHRA and YSYEKL. The ends were cut back, 0 bases at V and 1 base at J, with 12 bases in the middle.

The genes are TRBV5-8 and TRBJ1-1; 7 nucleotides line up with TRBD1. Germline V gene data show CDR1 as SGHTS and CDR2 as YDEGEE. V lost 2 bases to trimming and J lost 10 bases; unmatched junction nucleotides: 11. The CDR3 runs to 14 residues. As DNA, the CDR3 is TGTGCCAGCAGCTTACTCCACAGGGGCGAACGAGCTTTCTTT. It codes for CASSLLHRGERAFF.